The 4 T cell receptor beta chains below were found in one sample sequenced in a study of T cell clonality in common variable immunodeficiency (dated by TCRdb to 2015 to 2017). Library creation used the immunoSEQ multiplex PCR assay. TCRdb mirrors the immuneACCESS table, restricted to in-frame sequences. Some clones are absent from its copies; in checked studies, under half trace to an unresolved V gene, and the reason for the others is unknown. This sample has 55,000 to 65,000 clones in the table, none counted a single time. The top ten hold around 1.6% of the sample. Material: peripheral blood mononuclear cells. The receptors originated from a person aged 18-70 years in good health.

This clone was recorded at least ten times. Read data end 3 residues before the CDR3 end; the end is taken from the germline J gene. The genes are TRBV5-6 and TRBJ2-1; a possible D gene is TRBD1 (6 bases). The V gene's germline CDR1 is SGHDT and CDR2 YYEEEE. Trimming took off 2 bases at V and 2 bases at J, with 11 bases between the two ends. The CDR3 spans 15 residues. The CDR3 bases that were read are TGTGCCAGCAGCTTACAGGGAATCCCCTACAATGAG. It encodes CASSLQGIPYNE. The entire CDR3 protein reads CASSLQGIPYNEQFF.

This clone was seen ten or more times. The read finishes 3 residues shy of the CDR3 end, and the germline J gene is used to complete it. The rearrangement uses TRBV10-3 and TRBJ2-3; 12 nucleotides agree with TRBD2. Germline V gene lookup returns CDR1 ENHRY and CDR2 SYGVKD. The CDR3 runs 16 residues. The V gene end was trimmed by 7 bases and the J gene end by 2 bases; junction bases not matched to a gene: 7. The CDR3 bases that were read are TGTGCCATCACCCGCTCTAGCGGGAGGGCCACAGATACG. Encoded protein: CAITRSSGRATDT. The whole CDR3 sequence is CAITRSSGRATDTQYF.

In this sample, this clone turned up many times. The read comes to an end 3 residues before the CDR3 does, leaving the germline J gene to fill in the end. This chain uses TRBV4-1 with TRBJ2-2; 10 bases align to TRBD1. Germline V gene sequence: CDR1 MGHRA, CDR2 YSYEKL. The CDR3 totals 18 residues. The V segment lost 4 bases and the J segment 3 bases; nucleotides outside the gene matches: 11. CDR3 residues: CASSPLTLDRGDTGELFF. The part of the CDR3 DNA that was read is TGCGCCAGCAGCCCACTCACGTTGGACAGGGGGGACACCGGGGAG.

This clone showed up many times. Incomplete CDR3 DNA: TGCAGTGCTAGACTAGCGGGAGGTTTAAATACG. This translates into CSARLAGGLNT. The CDR3 as a whole reads CSARLAGGLNTQYF. This chain uses TRBV20-1 with TRBJ2-3, with 11 bases identical to TRBD2. The sequence runs out 3 residues before the end of the CDR3; the remainder is reconstructed from the germline J gene. V dropped 2 bases and J dropped 7; count of bases not matched to a gene: 5. This CDR3 has 14 residues. The germline V gene encodes CDR1 DFQATT and CDR2 SNEGSKA (reference sequence).